This TCR beta chain was captured in a study of cytomegalovirus exposure and HLA in healthy donors. 13 Jbeta primers and 60 Vbeta primers were used for the PCR. Using immunoSEQ multiplex PCR, the repertoire was profiled, and TCRdb retains in-frame clones only, with some absent. This sample's clone table lists about 55,000 clones. Findings and caveats of the study: Association of a missense DCLRE1C variant with TCR beta V- and J-gene trimming was reported in a later analysis. In a later analysis, approximately 18,000 TCR beta sequences were associated with HLA alleles at 0.05 false discovery rate.

CDR3 size: 16 residues. With V trimmed by 5 bases and J by 2 bases, 7 bases remained unmatched. CDR1 and CDR2 (germline): LNHDA, SQIVND (reference sequence). Turning to this clone: Its antigen is currently unknown.

The chain links TRBV19 to TRBJ1-4; 8 positions match TRBD1. The material sequenced was PBMCs. The receptor's source is an older woman in good health and CMV-seropositive. For the CDR3, the DNA is TGTGCCAGTAGTGAAGGGACAGGAGGGACTAATGAAAAACTGTTTTTT. As protein: CASSEGTGGTNEKLFF.